A single T cell receptor (beta chain) is shown here with its context. What it binds is not known. CDR1 MDHEN and CDR2 SYDVKM come from the germline V gene. V gave up 3 bases and J gave up 7 bases, with 16 bases separating them. The CDR3 runs to 15 residues. This record belongs to a study of T cells in localized non-small cell lung cancer. Study results and caveats: Adjacent lung had a median around 60 of the 100 largest tumor clones. Sequencing was limited to one tumor region, leaving the possibility of heterogeneity open. Uninvolved adjacent lung showed peak T cell clonality, exceeding tumor.

TCRdb's copy holds only in-frame clones and misses some; the assay was immunoSEQ multiplex PCR. Of about 130,000 clones listed, 89% were seen once; the top ten hold over 1.5%. The sequenced sample was peripheral blood, obtained before any cancer treatment. This clonotype was sampled from an older female donor with stage I lung adenocarcinoma. The chain uses TRBV28 and TRBJ1-5, with D perhaps matching TRBD1 (5 bases). The CDR3 nucleotides read TGTGCCAGCAGTTTCCGGGACTCAATCCGGCAGCCCCAGCATTTT. It is translated as CASSFRDSIRQPQHF.